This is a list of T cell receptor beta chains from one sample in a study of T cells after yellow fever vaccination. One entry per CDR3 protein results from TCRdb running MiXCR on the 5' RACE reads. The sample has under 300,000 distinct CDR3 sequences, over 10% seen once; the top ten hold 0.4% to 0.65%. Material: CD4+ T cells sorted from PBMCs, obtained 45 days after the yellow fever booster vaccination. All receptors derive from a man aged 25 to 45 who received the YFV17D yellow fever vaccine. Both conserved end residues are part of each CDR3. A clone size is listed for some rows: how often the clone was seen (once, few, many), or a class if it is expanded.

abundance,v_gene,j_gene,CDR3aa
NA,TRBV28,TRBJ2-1,CASTSSPGQGAHEQFF
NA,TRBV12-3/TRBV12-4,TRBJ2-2,CASTSTRSGELFF
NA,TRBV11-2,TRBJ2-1,CASSLVGGRPDRGYEQFF
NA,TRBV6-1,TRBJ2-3,CASRVLAGGPGDTQYF
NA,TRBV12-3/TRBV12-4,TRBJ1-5,CASSFGGPRPQHF
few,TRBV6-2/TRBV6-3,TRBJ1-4,CASSYSSGITNEKLFF
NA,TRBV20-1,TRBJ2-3,CSAESSGRGSDTQYF
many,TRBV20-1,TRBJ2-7,CSAYTDNSYEQYF
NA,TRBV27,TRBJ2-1,CASGRRNNEQFF
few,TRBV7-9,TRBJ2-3,CASSLRLARTDTQYF
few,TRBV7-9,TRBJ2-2,CASSRGAGRSTGELFF
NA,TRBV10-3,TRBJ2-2,CAIRPAGGNTGELFF
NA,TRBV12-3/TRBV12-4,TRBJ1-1,CASSLGTTGGTEAFF
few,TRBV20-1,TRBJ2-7,CSAPGTSVRRAYEQYF
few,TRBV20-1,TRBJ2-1,CSARKARNYNEQFF
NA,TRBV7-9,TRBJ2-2,CASSLRWSDTGELFF
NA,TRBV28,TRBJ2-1,CAIRASGINEQFF
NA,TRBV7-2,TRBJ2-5,CASSSQVPETQYF
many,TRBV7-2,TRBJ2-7,CASRTSYEQYF
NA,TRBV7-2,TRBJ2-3,CASSSGVNTQYF